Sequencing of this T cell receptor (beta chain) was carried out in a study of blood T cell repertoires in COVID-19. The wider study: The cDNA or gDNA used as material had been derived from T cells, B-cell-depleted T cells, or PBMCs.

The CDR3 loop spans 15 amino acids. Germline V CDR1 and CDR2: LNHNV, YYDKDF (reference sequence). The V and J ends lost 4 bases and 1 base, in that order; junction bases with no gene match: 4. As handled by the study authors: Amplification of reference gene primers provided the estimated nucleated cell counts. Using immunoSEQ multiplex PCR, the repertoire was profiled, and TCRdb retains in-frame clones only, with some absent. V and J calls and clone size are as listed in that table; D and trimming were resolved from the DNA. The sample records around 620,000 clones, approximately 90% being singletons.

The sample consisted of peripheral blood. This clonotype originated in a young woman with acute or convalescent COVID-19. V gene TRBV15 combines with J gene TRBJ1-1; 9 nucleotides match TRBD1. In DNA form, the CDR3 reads TGTGCCACCAGCAACCTGGGACAGGGGAACACTGAAGCTTTCTTT. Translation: CATSNLGQGNTEAFF.